These T cell receptor beta chains were read from a single sample in a study of Ad26.COV2.S vaccination and SARS-CoV-2 variants. Sequencing used immunoSEQ multiplex PCR; TCRdb keeps in-frame clones, though not all of them. The data hold 440,000 or so clones, with 92% observed a single time. Sequencing used peripheral blood, obtained in a trial of Ad26.COV2.S vaccine versus placebo. The source of these receptors is a person aged 18-60 years who received the Ad26.COV2.S COVID-19 vaccine or a placebo. Both conserved end residues are part of each CDR3. D genes are given only for firm matches. Not all rows give a size; the values are once, few, many and, for expanded clones, a class.

d_call	clone_size	v_call	j_call	cdr3_nt	cdr3_aa
-	-	TRBV7-2	TRBJ1-2	TGTGCCAGCAGCTTAGTTGGGGGGAGAGATGGCTACACCTTC	CASSLVGGRDGYTF
TRBD1	-	TRBV29-1	TRBJ1-3	TGCAGCGCCCAGCGGACAGGGCTCCACTCTGGAAACACCATATATTTT	CSAQRTGLHSGNTIYF
TRBD1	few	TRBV5-1	TRBJ2-3	TGCGCCAGCAGCCTGGGACAGGGAGCAGATACGCAGTATTTT	CASSLGQGADTQYF
-	-	TRBV27	TRBJ1-2	TGTGCCAGCAGTCCCCATGGACAAGGGCGTATAGAGGGCTACACCTTC	CASSPHGQGRIEGYTF
TRBD2	-	TRBV7-9	TRBJ2-1	TGTGCCAGCAGCTTAGGAGCGGGGCGCTCCTACAATGAGCAGTTCTTC	CASSLGAGRSYNEQFF
-	-	TRBV10-1	TRBJ2-7	TGCGCCAGCAGGGCTAAAAGGGTTGCTATCTACGAGCAGTACTTC	CASRAKRVAIYEQYF
-	-	TRBV15	TRBJ2-3	TGTGCCACCAGCAAAAAACACAGGGCGACTAGCACAGATACGCAGTATTTT	CATSKKHRATSTDTQYF
TRBD2	-	TRBV28	TRBJ2-2	TGTGCCAGCAGTTATCGAGCGGGGGTGACCGGGGAGCTGTTTTTT	CASSYRAGVTGELFF
TRBD2	once	TRBV7-2	TRBJ2-5	TGTGCCAGCAGCCCAGGACTAGCGGGACAAGAGACCCAGTACTTC	CASSPGLAGQETQYF
TRBD1	-	TRBV25-1	TRBJ1-2	TGTGCCGCACGACCGACAGGGGTGGGGGGCTACACCTTC	CAARPTGVGGYTF